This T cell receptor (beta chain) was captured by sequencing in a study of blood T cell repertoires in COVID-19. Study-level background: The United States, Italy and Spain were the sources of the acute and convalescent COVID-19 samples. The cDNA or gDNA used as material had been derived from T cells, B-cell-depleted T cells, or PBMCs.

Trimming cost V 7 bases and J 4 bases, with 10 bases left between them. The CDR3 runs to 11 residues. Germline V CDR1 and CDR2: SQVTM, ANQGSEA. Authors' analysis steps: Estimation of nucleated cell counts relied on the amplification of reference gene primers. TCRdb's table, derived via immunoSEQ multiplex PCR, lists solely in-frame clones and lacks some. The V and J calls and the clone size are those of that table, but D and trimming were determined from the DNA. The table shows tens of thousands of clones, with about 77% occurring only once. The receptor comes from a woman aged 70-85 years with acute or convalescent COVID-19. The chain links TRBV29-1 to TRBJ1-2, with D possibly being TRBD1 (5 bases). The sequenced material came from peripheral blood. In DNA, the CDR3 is TGCAGCGCCGACAGTCCCTATGGCTACACCTTC. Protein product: CSADSPYGYTF.